A single sample is the source of the 16 T cell receptor beta chains below, sequenced in a study of cytomegalovirus exposure and HLA in healthy donors (dated by TCRdb to 2015 to 2018). Library preparation was by the immunoSEQ multiplex PCR assay. A mixture of 60 forward primers for TCR Vbeta segments and 13 reverse primers for TCR Jbeta segments was used in the multiplex PCR. Sourced from immuneACCESS, this table was stored by TCRdb with only in-frame sequences that have V and J called. A share of the clones is absent; for the studies checked, an unresolved V gene accounts for under half, and the remainder has no known explanation. The table held for this sample gives about 72,000 clones. The ten largest clones add up to around 15% of the sample. Sample: PBMCs. The receptors shown here come from a man aged 45-65 years in good health and CMV-seropositive.

The rearrangement joins TRBV19 to TRBJ2-7; 7 positions agree with TRBD1. The length of the CDR3 is 14 residues. Trimming cost V 5 bases and J 6 bases; bases outside gene matches: 10. The germline V gene encodes CDR1 LNHDA and CDR2 SQIVND (reference sequence). This CDR3 is CASSSWTGSGEQYF. The CDR3 region has the DNA TGTGCCAGTAGTTCCTGGACAGGTTCGGGCGAGCAGTACTTC.

This chain links TRBV19 with TRBJ2-6; weak D call: TRBD1 (5 bases). The germline V and J ends were trimmed by 6 bases and 0 bases, with 9 bases remaining between them. The CDR3 extends over 15 amino acids. Germline CDR1 is LNHDA and CDR2 is SQIVND (reference sequence). The CDR3 coding sequence is TGTGCCAGTAGACCAGACAGCTCTGGGGCCAACGTCCTGACTTTC. Translation: CASRPDSSGANVLTF.

The V call is TRBV7-2, the J call TRBJ2-6; D is unclear. The CDR3 runs to 18 residues. The germline V gene has CDR1 SGHTA and CDR2 FQGNSA. Trimming stripped 5 bases from V and 0 bases from J, with 17 bases between. The CDR3 loop is CASSRSSSLSSGANVLTF. CDR3 bases: TGTGCCAGCAGCCGGAGTTCGAGTCTGAGCTCTGGGGCCAACGTCCTGACTTTC.

J is TRBJ1-2 and V is TRBV28; D ambiguous. Germline V CDR1 and CDR2: MDHEN, SYDVKM. Trimming removed 2 bases at V and 9 bases at J, with 16 bases between. CDR3 size: 14 residues. The CDR3 reads CASSLVTHGESYTF. The CDR3 nucleotides are TGTGCCAGCAGTTTAGTGACTCACGGAGAAAGCTACACCTTC.

This chain uses TRBV4-1 with TRBJ2-2, with 8 bases matching TRBD2. Germline assignment: CDR1 MGHRA and CDR2 YSYEKL. The CDR3 consists of 17 residues. The trim removed 0 bases at V and 6 bases at J, leaving 9 bases unmatched. CDR3 DNA: TGCGCCAGCAGCCAAGATCAAGCGGGAGCGGGAGCCGGGGAGCTGTTTTTT. Amino acids: CASSQDQAGAGAGELFF.

The chain employs TRBV7-9 and TRBJ2-1; TRBD2 is a possible D gene (7 bases). The V end lost 1 base, the J end lost 0 bases, and 16 bases lay between the germline ends. This CDR3 region has 18 residues. CDR1 and CDR2 (germline): SEHNR, FQNEAQ (reference sequence). CDR3 nucleotides: TGTGCCAGCAGCTTAGTAGAACGGGGGGCCATCTCCTACAATGAGCAGTTCTTC. Encoded protein: CASSLVERGAISYNEQFF.

The chain employs TRBV5-1 and TRBJ2-1; 9 nucleotides align to TRBD1. Trimming cost V 0 bases and J 4 bases; bases outside gene matches: 2. The CDR3 is 15 residues long. From germline, CDR1 is SGHRS and CDR2 YFSETQ. The CDR3 sequence: CASSLGGQGYNEQFF. The CDR3 DNA follows: TGCGCCAGCAGCTTGGGGGGACAGGGATACAATGAGCAGTTCTTC.

The rearrangement links TRBV5-1 to TRBJ1-3, with D perhaps matching TRBD1 (6 bases). CDR1 SGHRS and CDR2 YFSETQ come from the germline V gene. Trimming cost V 0 bases and J 0 bases, with 10 bases left between them. The CDR3 is made up of 16 amino acids. The CDR3 bases are TGCGCCAGCAGCTTGGCAGGGGCCAACTCTGGAAACACCATATATTTT. Translating gives CASSLAGANSGNTIYF.

The chain employs TRBV6-5 and TRBJ1-2; weak D call: TRBD1 (5 bases). The V gene's germline CDR1 is MNHEY and CDR2 SVGAGI. Trimming removed 4 bases from V and 0 bases from J, with 9 bases in between. The CDR3 contains 14 residues. The CDR3 region has the DNA TGTGCCAGCAGTTCCGGGGGGTCTAACTATGGCTACACCTTC. Residues: CASSSGGSNYGYTF.

For the CDR3, the DNA is TGTGCCAGTAGTACCTCCGGAGCGAAGGGAGAATACTCTGGAAACACCATATATTTT. Protein product: CASSTSGAKGEYSGNTIYF. The V gene is TRBV19, the J gene TRBJ1-3; D is undetermined. CDR1 is LNHDA, CDR2 SQIVND, per germline (reference sequence). The CDR3 loop spans 19 amino acids. The V end was cut by 4 bases, the J end by 0 bases, with 22 bases between. The full variable domain, rest sourced from reference TRBV19 and TRBJ1-3, is DGGITQSPKYLFRKEGQNVTLSCEQNLNHDAMYWYRQDPGQGLRLIYYSQIVNDFQKGDIAEGYSVSREKKESFPLTVTSAQKNPTAFYLCASSTSGAKGEYSGNTIYFGEGSWLTVV.

This rearrangement joins TRBV7-8 to TRBJ2-1; D perhaps matches TRBD2 (8 bases). This CDR3 comprises 19 residues. Germline loops: CDR1 SGHVS, CDR2 FQNEAQ. V dropped 2 bases and J dropped 12 bases, with 32 bases sitting between them. This chain's CDR3 is CASSLNHRELAGSRGSQFF. The DNA for the CDR3 is TGTGCCAGCAGCTTAAATCATCGGGAGCTAGCGGGTTCCAGGGGGTCGCAGTTCTTC.

The chain employs TRBV28 and TRBJ2-7; TRBD1 is a possible D gene (5 bases). Germline CDR1 MDHEN, CDR2 SYDVKM. The CDR3 has 16 amino acids. Between the trimmed V and J ends, which lost 3 bases and 1 base, there was a span of 16 bases. CDR3 nucleotide sequence: TGTGCCAGCAGTTTCATAGGGGTTCTCCCTTCCTACGAGCAGTACTTC. It codes for CASSFIGVLPSYEQYF.

The chain has TRBV9 and TRBJ2-1; 7 nucleotides line up with TRBD2. Trimming cost V 2 bases and J 8 bases; bases outside gene matches: 10. Per the germline V gene, CDR1 is SGDLS and CDR2 is YYNGEE. The CDR3 contains 15 residues. DNA of the CDR3: TGTGCCAGCAGCGTCTTCTTTGCGGGAGATGATGAGCAGTTCTTC. Residues: CASSVFFAGDDEQFF.

The genes are TRBV5-4 and TRBJ1-3; D is perhaps TRBD1 (5 bases). The germline CDR1 and CDR2 sequences are SGHNT and YYREEE (reference sequence). CDR3 length: 16 residues. V lost 0 bases and J lost 3, with 13 bases in between. CDR3 protein: CASSLAAGAFGNTIYF. The CDR3 bases are TGTGCCAGCAGCTTGGCCGCTGGGGCCTTTGGAAACACCATATATTTT.

The chain couples TRBV9 to TRBJ1-1; D ambiguous. CDR1 SGDLS and CDR2 YYNGEE come from the germline V gene. With 2 bases removed from V and 2 bases from J, the gap between germline ends came to 7 bases. There are 13 residues in the CDR3. For the CDR3, the DNA is TGTGCCAGCAGCGTTACAGATAACACTGAAGCTTTCTTT. Amino acid sequence: CASSVTDNTEAFF.

As DNA, the CDR3 is TGTGCCAGCAGCCCCACGGACAGGTCCACTTTTTACGAGCAGTACTTC. Amino acid sequence: CASSPTDRSTFYEQYF. The chain carries TRBV7-9 and TRBJ2-7; 7 bases line up with TRBD1. The CDR3 is 16 residues long. Germline V gene lookup returns CDR1 SEHNR and CDR2 FQNEAQ (reference sequence). V was clipped by 5 bases and J by 4 bases; unmatched bases: 14.